This TCR beta chain was documented in a study of T cells in Graves' hyperthyroidism and ophthalmopathy. This clonotype was seen at least ten times. The antigen is not known. Germline assignment: CDR1 SGHDN and CDR2 FVKESK. Between the trimmed V and J ends, which lost 4 bases and 4 bases, there was a span of 16 bases. The CDR3 is 15 residues long. Uncontrolled infections, other autoimmune diseases, pregnancy or lactation led to exclusion of patients. Findings of the study overall: Most thyroid clonotypes expanded above 0.001 were also detected in blood.

TCR beta CDR3 regions were amplified from RNA transcripts. With the HTBI primer set, the TCR CDR3 went through a first round of RT-PCR. TCRdb independently ran MiXCR on the multiplex PCR reads; one entry per CDR3 protein. The profile shows 610,000 or so distinct CDR3 sequences, 35% to 55% of them singletons. The source material was peripheral blood or thyroid tissue (not recorded which). The clonotype originates from a woman younger than 35 with Graves' hyperthyroidism. This chain joins TRBV14 and TRBJ1-2; D is unresolved. The CDR3 protein is CASSRSGKPVYGYTF. The CDR3 DNA is TGTGCCAGCAGCCGCTCCGGGAAGCCTGTCTATGGCTACACCTTC.